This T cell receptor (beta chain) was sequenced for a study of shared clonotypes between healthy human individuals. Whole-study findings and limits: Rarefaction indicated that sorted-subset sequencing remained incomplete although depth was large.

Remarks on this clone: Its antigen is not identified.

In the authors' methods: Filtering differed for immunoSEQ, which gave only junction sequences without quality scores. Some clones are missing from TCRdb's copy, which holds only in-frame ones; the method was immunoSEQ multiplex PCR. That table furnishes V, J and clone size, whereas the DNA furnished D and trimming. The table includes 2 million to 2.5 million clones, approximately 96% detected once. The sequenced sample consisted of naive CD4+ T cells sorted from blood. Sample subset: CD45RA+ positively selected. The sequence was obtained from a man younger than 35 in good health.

The CDR3 spells CASSNDRRYSNQPQHF. CDR3 nucleotides: TGTGCCAGTAGTAACGACAGGAGGTATAGCAATCAGCCCCAGCATTTT. The J gene is TRBJ1-5, the V gene TRBV19, with TRBD1 as a possible D gene (6 bases). The CDR3 contains 16 residues. Germline V gene data show CDR1 as LNHDA and CDR2 as SQIVND (reference sequence). Trimming removed 4 bases from V and 0 bases from J, with 13 bases in between.